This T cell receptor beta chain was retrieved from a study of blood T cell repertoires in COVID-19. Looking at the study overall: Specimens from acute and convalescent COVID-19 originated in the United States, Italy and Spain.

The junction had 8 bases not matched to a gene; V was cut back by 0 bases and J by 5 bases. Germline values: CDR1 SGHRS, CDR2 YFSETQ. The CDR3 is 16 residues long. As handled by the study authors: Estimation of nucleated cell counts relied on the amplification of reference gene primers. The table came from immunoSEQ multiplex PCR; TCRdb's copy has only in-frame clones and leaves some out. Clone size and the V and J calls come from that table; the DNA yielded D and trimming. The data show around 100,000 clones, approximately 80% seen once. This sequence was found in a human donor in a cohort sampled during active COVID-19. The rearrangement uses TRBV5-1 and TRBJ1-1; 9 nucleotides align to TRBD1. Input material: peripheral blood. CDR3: CASSLGDRVRGTEAFF. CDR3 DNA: TGCGCCAGCAGCTTGGGGGACAGGGTACGGGGAACTGAAGCTTTCTTT.